The 17 T cell receptor beta chains in this list originate from one sample, sequenced in a study of T cell changes during pregnancy in multiple sclerosis (dated 2019 in TCRdb). Receptor libraries were prepared by the immunoSEQ multiplex PCR assay. The immuneACCESS repertoire file appears here via TCRdb, limited to in-frame rearrangements. These files lack a portion of the clones; in checked studies, under half of the deficit traces to unresolved V genes, and the cause of the others is not known. This sample holds 80,000 to 100,000 clones; over 75% were observed only once. The top ten clonotypes cover over 0.6% of the sample. This material consisted of peripheral blood, taken in the second trimester of pregnancy. Every receptor here comes from a female donor in good health, enrolled as a control in a pregnancy study.

This chain joins TRBV25-1 and TRBJ1-2, with 8 bases identical to TRBD1. Germline V gene sequence: CDR1 MGHDK, CDR2 SYGVNS. With 4 bases clipped from V and 3 bases from J, the junction kept 1 base outside the gene matches. The CDR3 runs 13 residues. The DNA for the CDR3 is TGTGCCAGCAGTGGGACAGGGTACTATGGCTACACCTTC. As protein: CASSGTGYYGYTF.

This clone was detected only a few times. The gene calls are TRBV5-6 and TRBJ1-5, with TRBD1 matching over 8 bases. The CDR3 consists of 15 residues. The J segment lost 3 bases and the V segment lost 4 bases, leaving 6 bases of the junction unmatched. The germline gives CDR1 SGHDT, CDR2 YYEEEE. CDR3 DNA: TGTGCCAGCAGCCCAACCAGGGGGCTCAATCAGCCCCAGCATTTT. Translated: CASSPTRGLNQPQHF.

This sequence joins TRBV5-8 and TRBJ1-2, with D hard to call. Germline CDR1 reads SGHTS; CDR2 reads YDEGEE. The V gene lost 4 bases and the J gene lost 9 bases, with 16 bases spanning the gap. CDR3 length: 13 amino acids. The CDR3 loop reads CASSREGGVSYTF. The CDR3, as DNA: TGTGCCAGCAGCCGGGAAGGTGGGGTTAGCTACACCTTC. Complete variable domain (other parts from reference TRBV5-8 and TRBJ1-2): EAGVTQSPTHLIKTRGQQATLRCSPISGHTSVYWYQQALGLGLQFLLWYDEGEERNRGNFPPRFSGRQFPNYSSELNVNALELEDSALYLCASSREGGVSYTFGSGTRLTVV.

The CDR3 region is CASSLERGTTFHF. The CDR3 DNA sequence: TGCGCCAGCAGCTTGGAAAGGGGGACGACCTTCCACTTT. V is TRBV5-1 and J is TRBJ1-6; possible D gene TRBD1, 6 bases. With 0 bases removed from V and 17 bases from J, the gap between germline ends came to 15 bases. The CDR3 consists of 13 residues. Germline V gene lookup returns CDR1 SGHRS and CDR2 YFSETQ.

J is TRBJ1-1 and V is TRBV18; 7 bases align to TRBD1. Germline CDR1 is KGHSH and CDR2 is LQKENI. Losses at the gene ends were 6 bases for V and 5 bases for J; bases not matched to a gene: 15. The length of the CDR3 is 16 residues. CDR3 loop: CASSHRTGSKRTEAFF. The CDR3 nucleotides are TGTGCCAGCTCCCATAGGACAGGCAGCAAGAGGACTGAAGCTTTCTTT.

This chain links TRBV25-1 with TRBJ2-7; tentative D call: TRBD2 (6 bases). The germline gives CDR1 MGHDK, CDR2 SYGVNS. V lost 6 bases and J lost 0, with 15 bases in between. The CDR3 spans 15 residues. The CDR3 DNA is TGTGCCAGCAGCCTCCGAGGGACTTCCTCCTACGAGCAGTACTTC. Encoded protein: CASSLRGTSSYEQYF.

This clone rates as medium-sized. The chain links TRBV12-2 to TRBJ1-6; TRBD1 is the table's D call, not checked against the DNA. TRBV12-2 is assigned pseudogene status. There are 18 residues in the CDR3. In nucleotides, the CDR3 is TGTGCAAGACTTACAGGGGGAAAATTGCAGGCCTATAATTCACCCCTCCACTTT. Amino acids: CARLTGGKLQAYNSPLHF.

The rearrangement links TRBV7-2 to TRBJ2-1; 14 bases match TRBD2. V trimming: 5 bases; J trimming: 6 bases; junction bases outside the gene matches: 9. CDR3 length equals 17 residues. Looked up from germline, CDR1 is SGHTA and CDR2 is FQGNSA. CDR3 amino acids: CASSVGTSGSWRNEQFF. The CDR3 nucleotides are TGTGCCAGCAGCGTCGGGACTAGCGGGAGTTGGCGCAATGAGCAGTTCTTC.

Only one count was recorded for this clone. This chain joins TRBV7-2 and TRBJ2-4; 15 bases match TRBD2. V trimming: 5 bases; J trimming: 6 bases; junction bases outside the gene matches: 5. The CDR3 sequence is 16 residues long. Germline V gives CDR1 SGHTA, CDR2 FQGNSA. The CDR3 region is CASSPGLAGGGNIQYF. As DNA, the CDR3 is TGTGCCAGCAGCCCGGGACTAGCGGGGGGCGGAAACATTCAGTACTTC.

This chain links TRBV7-2 with TRBJ2-7; TRBD2 matches 10 bases. The CDR3 is made up of 15 amino acids. CDR1 and CDR2 (germline): SGHTA, FQGNSA. J lost 4 bases, V lost 4 bases, and 7 bases had no gene match. CDR3 DNA: TGTGCCAGCAGCTCCAACGGACTAGCGGCATACGAGCAGTACTTC. Translating it yields CASSSNGLAAYEQYF.

CDR3 nucleotides: TGTGCTAGTGGTTCCGGGACAGTCAATGAAAAACTGTTTTTT. This sequence encodes CASGSGTVNEKLFF. V and J are TRBV12-5 and TRBJ1-4, with TRBD1 matching 7 bases. The length of the CDR3 is 14 residues. J was trimmed by 5 bases and V by 4 bases; bases with no gene match: 4. Germline loops: CDR1 LGHNT, CDR2 FRNRAP.

V gene TRBV6-5 combines with J gene TRBJ2-2, with D perhaps TRBD1 (7 bases). V lost 8 bases and J 4 bases, leaving 11 bases between the germline ends. This CDR3 is built from 13 residues. The germline CDR1 and CDR2 sequences are MNHEY and SVGAGI. The CDR3, as DNA: TGTGCCAGCTACAGGGGAGGCACCGGGGAGCTGTTTTTT. Encoded protein: CASYRGGTGELFF.

This chain joins TRBV7-9 and TRBJ2-5; TRBD2 is a possible D gene (6 bases). The length of the CDR3 is 14 residues. The ends were cut back, 5 bases at V and 2 bases at J, with 12 bases in the middle. CDR1 is SEHNR and CDR2 is FQNEAQ in the germline V gene (reference sequence). CDR3 nucleotides: TGTGCCAGCAGCCTCGGGACTCAGCAAGAGACCCAGTACTTC. This gives the protein CASSLGTQQETQYF.

The CDR3 DNA reads as TGTGCCACCAGTCCCAGACGGACAGGGAACACCGGGGAGCTGTTTTTT. Encoded protein: CATSPRRTGNTGELFF. The chain links TRBV15 to TRBJ2-2; 7 bases fit TRBD1. The germline gives CDR1 LNHNV, CDR2 YYDKDF (reference sequence). The CDR3 is made up of 16 amino acids. Trimming removed 6 bases from V and 1 base from J; junction bases left unmatched: 8.

The chain couples TRBV19 to TRBJ2-6; TRBD1 is a possible D gene (5 bases). The CDR3 runs to 18 residues. Germline-derived CDR1 and CDR2 are LNHDA and SQIVND (reference sequence). Between the trimmed V and J ends, which lost 2 bases and 0 bases, there was a span of 14 bases. CDR3 protein: CASSILSVGPSGANVLTF. CDR3 in DNA: TGTGCCAGTAGTATATTATCGGTGGGGCCCTCTGGGGCCAACGTCCTGACTTTC.

The chain has TRBV28 and TRBJ2-1; 7 nucleotides agree with TRBD1. Germline trimming cut 7 bases from V and 5 bases from J; bases unmatched to any gene: 5. Germline assignment: CDR1 MDHEN and CDR2 SYDVKM. The CDR3 has 13 residues. CDR3 nucleotides: TGTGCCAGCACACGACAGGGAGACAATGAGCAGTTCTTC. As protein: CASTRQGDNEQFF.

This sequence joins TRBV15 and TRBJ2-7; TRBD1 is a possible D gene (5 bases). Trimming removed 5 bases at V and 2 bases at J, with 13 bases between. Germline CDR1 LNHNV, CDR2 YYDKDF (reference sequence). The CDR3 is made up of 14 amino acids. The CDR3: CATSPFGQAYEQYF. The CDR3 region has the DNA TGTGCCACCAGCCCCTTTGGACAAGCCTACGAGCAGTACTTC. Combining the CDR3 with reference TRBV15 and TRBJ2-7 gives the whole variable domain DAMVIQNPRYQVTQFGKPVTLSCSQTLNHNVMYWYQQKSSQAPKLLFHYYDKDFNNEADTPDNFQSRRPNTSFCFLDIRSPGLGDTAMYLCATSPFGQAYEQYFGPGTRLTVT.